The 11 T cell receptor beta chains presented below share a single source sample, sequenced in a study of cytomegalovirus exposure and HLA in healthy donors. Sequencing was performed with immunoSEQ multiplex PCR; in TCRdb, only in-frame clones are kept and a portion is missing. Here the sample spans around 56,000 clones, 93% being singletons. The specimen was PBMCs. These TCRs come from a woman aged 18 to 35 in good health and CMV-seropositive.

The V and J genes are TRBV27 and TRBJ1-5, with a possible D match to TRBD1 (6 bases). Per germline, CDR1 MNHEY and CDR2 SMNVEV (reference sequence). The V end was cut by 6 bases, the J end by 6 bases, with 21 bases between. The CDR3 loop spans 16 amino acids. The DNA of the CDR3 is TGTGCCAGCAGGGGGGCCGGGACACCCTCCCCTCAGCCCCAGCATTTT. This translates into CASRGAGTPSPQPQHF.

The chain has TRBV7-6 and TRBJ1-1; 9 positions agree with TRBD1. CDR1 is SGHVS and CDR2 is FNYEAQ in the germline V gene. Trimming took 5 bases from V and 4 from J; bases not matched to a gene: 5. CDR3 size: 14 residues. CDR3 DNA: TGTGCCAGCAGCACAGGGGGCGGGGGCACTGAAGCTTTCTTT. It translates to CASSTGGGGTEAFF.

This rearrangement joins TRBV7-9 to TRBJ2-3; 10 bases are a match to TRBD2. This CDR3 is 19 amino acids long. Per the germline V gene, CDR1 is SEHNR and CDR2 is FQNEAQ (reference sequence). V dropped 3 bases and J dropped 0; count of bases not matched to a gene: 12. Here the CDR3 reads CASSFRAGTSVSSTDTQYF. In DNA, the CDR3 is TGTGCCAGCAGCTTTCGCGCCGGGACTAGCGTTTCTAGCACAGATACGCAGTATTTT.

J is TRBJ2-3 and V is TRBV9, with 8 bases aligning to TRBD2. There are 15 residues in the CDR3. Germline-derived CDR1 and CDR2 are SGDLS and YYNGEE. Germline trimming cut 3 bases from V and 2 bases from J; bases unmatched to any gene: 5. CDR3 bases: TGTGCCAGCAGCGGCACTAGCGGTTACACAGATACGCAGTATTTT. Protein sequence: CASSGTSGYTDTQYF.

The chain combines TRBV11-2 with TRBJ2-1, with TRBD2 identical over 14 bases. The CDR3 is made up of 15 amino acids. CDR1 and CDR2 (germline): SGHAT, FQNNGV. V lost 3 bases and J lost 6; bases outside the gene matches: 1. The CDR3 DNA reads TGTGCCAGCAGCTTGACTAGCGGGGGGGGCAATGAGCAGTTCTTC. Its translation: CASSLTSGGGNEQFF.

CDR3: CASSLGTGGGRGTEAFF. CDR3 in DNA: TGTGCCAGCAGCCTCGGGACAGGGGGCGGTAGGGGCACTGAAGCTTTCTTT. V is TRBV11-2 and J is TRBJ1-1; 12 positions match TRBD1. This CDR3 comprises 17 residues. Germline CDR1 and CDR2: SGHAT and FQNNGV. V lost 5 bases to trimming and J lost 4 bases; unmatched junction nucleotides: 11.

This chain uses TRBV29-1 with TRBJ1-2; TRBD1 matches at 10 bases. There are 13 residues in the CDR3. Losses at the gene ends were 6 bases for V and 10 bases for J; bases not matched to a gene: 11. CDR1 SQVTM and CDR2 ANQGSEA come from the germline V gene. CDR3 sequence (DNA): TGCAGCGTCCAGGTGGGGACAGGGGAATTCTACACCTTC. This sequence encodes CSVQVGTGEFYTF.

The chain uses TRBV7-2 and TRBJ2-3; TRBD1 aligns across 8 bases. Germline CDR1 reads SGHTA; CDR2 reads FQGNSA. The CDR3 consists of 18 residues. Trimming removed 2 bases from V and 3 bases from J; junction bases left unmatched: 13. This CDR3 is CASSLTGGSGALTDTQYF. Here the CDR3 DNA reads TGTGCCAGCAGCTTAACAGGGGGTTCGGGGGCCTTGACAGATACGCAGTATTTT.

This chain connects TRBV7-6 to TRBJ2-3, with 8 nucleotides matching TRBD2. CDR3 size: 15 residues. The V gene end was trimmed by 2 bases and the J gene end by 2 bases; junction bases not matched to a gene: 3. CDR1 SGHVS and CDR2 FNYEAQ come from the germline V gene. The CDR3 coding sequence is TGTGCCAGCAGCTTATCCGGGGGGGCCACAGATACGCAGTATTTT. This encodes CASSLSGGATDTQYF.

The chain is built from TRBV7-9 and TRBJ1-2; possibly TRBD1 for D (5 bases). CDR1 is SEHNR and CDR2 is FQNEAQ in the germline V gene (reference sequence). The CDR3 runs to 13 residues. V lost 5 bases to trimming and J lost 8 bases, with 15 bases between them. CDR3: CASSLQGVAGYTF. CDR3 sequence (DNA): TGTGCCAGCAGCCTCCAGGGCGTGGCGGGCTACACCTTC.

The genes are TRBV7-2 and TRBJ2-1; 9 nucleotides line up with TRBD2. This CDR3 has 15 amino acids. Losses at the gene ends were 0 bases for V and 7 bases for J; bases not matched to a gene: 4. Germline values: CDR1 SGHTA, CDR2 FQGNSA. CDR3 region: CASSLASGGPNEQFF. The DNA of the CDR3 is TGTGCCAGCAGCTTAGCGAGCGGGGGGCCTAATGAGCAGTTCTTC.